This T cell receptor beta chain emerged from a study of response to subunit inactivated influenza vaccine. General study points: That few new T cells are recruited by each seasonal influenza vaccination was the authors' suggestion.

A few counts support this clonotype. The antigen remains unidentified. Trimming took 6 bases from V and 5 from J; bases not matched to a gene: 12. The germline V gene has CDR1 MDHEN and CDR2 SYDVKM. This CDR3 is built from 15 residues. TCRdb reprocessed the RT-PCR reads with MiXCR, giving one entry per CDR3 protein. This table holds around 650,000 distinct CDR3 sequences, 15% to 19% found once. Material: PBMCs from blood, obtained about 12 days after vaccination. The gene calls are TRBV28 and TRBJ2-7; TRBD2 aligns across 8 bases. This clonotype was obtained from a man aged 45-65 years who received an inactivated influenza vaccine. The CDR3 here is CASSPLGREGDEQYF. As DNA, the CDR3 is TGTGCCAGCAGCCCTCTCGGGAGGGAAGGAGACGAGCAGTACTTC.